This TCR beta chain was documented in a study of blood T cells in healthy people across ages. The table lists this clonotype with a few counts. A J-beta primer mix and a sample-barcoded 5' primer were used in a second PCR of about 6 to 12 cycles. TCRdb re-analysed the 5' RACE reads in MiXCR, keeping a single row per CDR3 protein. The data hold approximately 800,000 distinct CDR3 sequences, with 20% to 25% observed a single time. In germline, CDR1 is SQVTM, CDR2 ANQGSEA. The CDR3 consists of 14 residues. Trimming shortened V by 5 bases and J by 0 bases, and 11 bases separated the two germline ends. The same sample was also studied in work on T cells of mothers and their children.

The V gene is TRBV29-1, the J gene TRBJ2-4, with unresolved D. This TCR came from a boy between 10 and 17 years old in good health. The sequenced sample consisted of blood. CDR3 sequence reads: CSVWAGLAKNIQYF. CDR3 sequence (DNA): TGCAGCGTTTGGGCAGGCCTAGCCAAAAACATTCAGTACTTC. Together with reference TRBV29-1 and TRBJ2-4, the CDR3 gives the full variable domain: SAVISQKPSRDICQRGTSLTIQCQVDSQVTMMFWYRQQPGQSLTLIATANQGSEATYESGFVIDKFPISRPNLTFSTLTVSNMSPEDSSIYLCSVWAGLAKNIQYFGAGTRLSVL.